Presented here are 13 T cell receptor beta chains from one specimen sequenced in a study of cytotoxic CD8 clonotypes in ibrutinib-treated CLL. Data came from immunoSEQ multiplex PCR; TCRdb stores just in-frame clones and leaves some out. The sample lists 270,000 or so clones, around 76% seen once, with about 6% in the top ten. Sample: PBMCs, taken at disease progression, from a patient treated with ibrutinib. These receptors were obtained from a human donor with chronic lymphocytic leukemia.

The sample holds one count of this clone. CDR3 residues: CASSQASGNPSNEQFF. The CDR3 DNA follows: TGCGCCAGCAGCCAAGCTAGCGGGAACCCTAGCAATGAGCAGTTCTTC. The chain links TRBV4-1 to TRBJ2-1; 9 nucleotides align to TRBD2. Trimming cost V 1 base and J 6 bases; bases outside gene matches: 7. The CDR3 has 16 residues. Germline V gene data show CDR1 as MGHRA and CDR2 as YSYEKL.

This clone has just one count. This chain's CDR3 is CASSYPSGRGEKLFF. CDR3 bases: TGTGCCAGCAGTTACCCAAGTGGGCGCGGGGAAAAACTGTTTTTT. V and J are TRBV6-5 and TRBJ1-4; D is undetermined. Looked up from germline, CDR1 is MNHEY and CDR2 is SVGAGI. Between the trimmed V and J ends, which lost 2 bases and 8 bases, there was a span of 15 bases. The CDR3 has 15 residues.

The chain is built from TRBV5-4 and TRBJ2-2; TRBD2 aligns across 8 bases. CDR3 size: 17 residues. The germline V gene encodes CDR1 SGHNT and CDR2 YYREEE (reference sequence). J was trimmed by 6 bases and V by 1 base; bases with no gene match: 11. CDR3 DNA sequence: TGTGCCAGCAGCTTGTTGCCGCTAGCGGGTGTCGCCGGGGAGCTGTTTTTT. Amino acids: CASSLLPLAGVAGELFF.

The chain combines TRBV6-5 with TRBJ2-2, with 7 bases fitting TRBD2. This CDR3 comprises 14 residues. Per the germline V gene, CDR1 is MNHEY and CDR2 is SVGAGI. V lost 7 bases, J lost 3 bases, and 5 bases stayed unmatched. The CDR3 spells CASNRDYHTGELFF. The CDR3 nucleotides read TGTGCCAGCAACCGGGACTACCACACCGGGGAGCTGTTTTTT.

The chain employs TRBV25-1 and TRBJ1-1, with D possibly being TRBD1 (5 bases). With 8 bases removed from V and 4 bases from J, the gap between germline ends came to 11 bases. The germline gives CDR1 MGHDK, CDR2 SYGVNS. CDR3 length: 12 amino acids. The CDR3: CASRGDPTEAFF. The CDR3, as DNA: TGTGCCAGCCGAGGGGACCCCACTGAAGCTTTCTTT.

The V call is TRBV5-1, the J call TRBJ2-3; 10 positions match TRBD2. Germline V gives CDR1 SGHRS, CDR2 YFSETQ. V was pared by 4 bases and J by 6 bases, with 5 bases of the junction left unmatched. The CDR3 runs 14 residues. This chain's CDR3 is CASSAQLAGDTQYF. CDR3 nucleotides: TGCGCCAGCAGCGCCCAACTAGCGGGGGATACGCAGTATTTT.

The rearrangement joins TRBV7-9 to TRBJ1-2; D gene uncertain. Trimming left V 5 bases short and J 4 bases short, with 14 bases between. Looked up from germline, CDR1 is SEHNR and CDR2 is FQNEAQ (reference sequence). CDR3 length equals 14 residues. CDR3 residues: CASSLLDGVYGYTF. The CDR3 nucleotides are TGTGCCAGCAGCCTTCTTGATGGGGTCTATGGCTACACCTTC.

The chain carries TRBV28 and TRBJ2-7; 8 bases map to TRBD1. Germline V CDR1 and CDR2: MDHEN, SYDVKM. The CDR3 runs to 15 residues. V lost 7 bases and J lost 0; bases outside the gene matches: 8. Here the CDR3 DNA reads TGTGCCAGCACCTTATCCGGGACAGGCTCCTACGAGCAGTACTTC. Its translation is CASTLSGTGSYEQYF.

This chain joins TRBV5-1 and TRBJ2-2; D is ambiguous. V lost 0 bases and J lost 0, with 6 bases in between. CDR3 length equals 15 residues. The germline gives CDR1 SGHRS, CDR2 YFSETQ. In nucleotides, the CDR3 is TGCGCCAGCAGCTTGGAAGCTGCGAACACCGGGGAGCTGTTTTTT. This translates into CASSLEAANTGELFF.

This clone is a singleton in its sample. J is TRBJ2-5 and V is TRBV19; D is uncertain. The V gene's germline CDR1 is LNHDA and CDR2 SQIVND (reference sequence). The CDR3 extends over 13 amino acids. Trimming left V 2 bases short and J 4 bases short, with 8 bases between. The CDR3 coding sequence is TGTGCCAGTAGTATACGGCTTTCAGAGACCCAGTACTTC. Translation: CASSIRLSETQYF.

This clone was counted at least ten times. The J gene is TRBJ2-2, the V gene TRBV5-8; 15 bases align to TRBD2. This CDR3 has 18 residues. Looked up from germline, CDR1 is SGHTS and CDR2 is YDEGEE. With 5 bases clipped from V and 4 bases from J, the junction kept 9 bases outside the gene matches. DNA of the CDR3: TGTGCCAGCAGTCCAACCTGGACTAGCGGGAGGGCCACCGGGGAGCTGTTTTTT. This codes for CASSPTWTSGRATGELFF.

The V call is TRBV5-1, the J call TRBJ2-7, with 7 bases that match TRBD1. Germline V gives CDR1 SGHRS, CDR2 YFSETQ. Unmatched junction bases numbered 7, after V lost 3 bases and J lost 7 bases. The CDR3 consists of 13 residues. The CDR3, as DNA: TGCGCCAGCAGCTGGGGACAGTTACGGGAGCAGTACTTC. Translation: CASSWGQLREQYF.

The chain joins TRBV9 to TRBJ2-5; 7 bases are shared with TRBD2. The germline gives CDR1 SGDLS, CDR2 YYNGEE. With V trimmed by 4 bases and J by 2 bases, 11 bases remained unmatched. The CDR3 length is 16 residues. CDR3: CASSPSARLAQETQYF. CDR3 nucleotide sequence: TGTGCCAGCAGCCCCAGCGCAAGACTAGCTCAAGAGACCCAGTACTTC.